These T cell receptor beta chains were read from a single sample in a study of T-cell reconstitution after alpha-beta-depleted transplantation in children. TCRdb independently ran MiXCR on the PCR reads; one entry per CDR3 protein. This repertoire shows 800,000 to 1,000,000 distinct CDR3 sequences, about 30% found once; its top ten account for roughly 30%. The sample here was PBMCs, mostly from graft donor cells, taken 360 days after TCRalphabeta/CD19-depleted stem cell transplant. The receptors were gathered from a boy under two years old who had a stem cell transplant for SCID, so the T cells may come from the graft donor. Each CDR3 is given with its conserved first and last residue. Fields, in order: J gene, clone size, D gene, V gene, CDR3 DNA, CDR3 protein. The D gene is left open where the match is weak. Some rows mark clone size as missing; the rest say once, few, many or name a class of expanded clone.

TRBJ2-4 | many | - | TRBV10-2 | TGCGCCAGCAGCGAGGTCAAGGTCCCCCAAAACATTCAGTACTTC | CASSEVKVPQNIQYF
TRBJ2-6 | - | - | TRBV4-2 | TGTGCCAGCAGCCCGCCCCAGTGGCCTTCCTTCTCTGGGGCCAACGTCCTGACTTTC | CASSPPQWPSFSGANVLTF
TRBJ2-1 | few | TRBD2 | TRBV15 | TGTGCCACCAGCTTAGCGGGGGGCCCCTACAATGAGCAGTTCTTC | CATSLAGGPYNEQFF
TRBJ2-7 | few | TRBD1 | TRBV12-3/TRBV12-4 | TGTGCCAGCAGTTTTCTAGGACAGGGGGCAGGCGAGCAGTACTTC | CASSFLGQGAGEQYF
TRBJ2-2 | few | - | TRBV15 | TGTGCCACCAGCATCAGGGTCACCGGGGAGCTGTTTTTT | CATSIRVTGELFF
TRBJ1-4 | - | - | TRBV20-1 | TGCAGTGTCTCGACTCTGTCCACAACTAATGAAAAACTGTTTTTT | CSVSTLSTTNEKLFF
TRBJ2-3 | - | - | TRBV5-1 | TGCGCCAGCAGCTTCATTCCTTCAGAGGGAATTGGTACGCAGTATTTT | CASSFIPSEGIGTQYF
TRBJ2-5 | - | - | TRBV5-1 | TGCGCCAGCAGCTTGGGGTCTAGCCTAATCTCAGAGACCCAGTACTTC | CASSLGSSLISETQYF
TRBJ2-7 | - | - | TRBV20-1 | TGCAGTGCTGAGACCTCCTACGAGCAGTACTTC | CSAETSYEQYF
TRBJ2-5 | once | - | TRBV2 | TGTGCCAGCAGTGTATCTGCGTTGAGTCCTTTACTTTCAGAGACCCAGTACTTC | CASSVSALSPLLSETQYF
TRBJ2-1 | - | - | TRBV11-2 | TGTGCCAGCAGCTTCGGGACATTCAGCTCCTACAATGAGCAGTTCTTC | CASSFGTFSSYNEQFF
TRBJ2-5 | few | - | TRBV5-1 | TGCGCCAGCAGCCCCGGACAGCACCAAGAGACCCAGTACTTC | CASSPGQHQETQYF
TRBJ2-3 | - | - | TRBV9 | TGTGCCAGCAGCGATGGCCCCCACACAGATACGCAGTATTTT | CASSDGPHTDTQYF
TRBJ2-5 | - | - | TRBV5-1 | TGCGCCAGCAGGGACGGCGGAGGGTACCAAGAGACCCAGTACTTC | CASRDGGGYQETQYF
TRBJ2-2 | few | - | TRBV5-1 | TGCGCCAGCAGCTTGCTCCGGGGGGCGACACCACTGAACACCGGGGAGCTGTTTTTT | CASSLLRGATPLNTGELFF
TRBJ2-1 | - | TRBD2 | TRBV25-1 | TGTGCCAGCAGTGGGGTTGGGCTAGCGGGGGGCCGGCAGTTCTTC | CASSGVGLAGGRQFF
TRBJ1-2 | few | - | TRBV4-1 | TGCGCCAGCAGCCAGTCGACAGTGAGAAATGGCTACACCTTC | CASSQSTVRNGYTF
TRBJ2-1 | few | TRBD2 | TRBV25-1 | TGTGCCAGCAGTGATCCTAGCGGGCTAAGCTCCTACAATGAGCAGTTCTTC | CASSDPSGLSSYNEQFF
TRBJ1-6 | few | - | TRBV5-5 | TGTGCCAGCAGCTTAATCTCGGTCAATTCACCCCTCCACTTT | CASSLISVNSPLHF
TRBJ2-5 | - | - | TRBV20-1 | TGCAGTGCTAGAGGCCGGGGCCTTAAGGGAGAGACCCAGTACTTC | CSARGRGLKGETQYF
TRBJ1-1 | - | TRBD1 | TRBV12-3/TRBV12-4 | TGTGCCAGCAGTGCGCAGACAGGGAGTAGCACTGAAGCTTTCTTT | CASSAQTGSSTEAFF
TRBJ2-1 | many | TRBD2 | TRBV5-1 | TGTGCCAGCAGCTTGGGAGGGGTCTACAATGAGCAGTTCTTC | CASSLGGVYNEQFF
TRBJ1-3 | many | - | TRBV7-2 | TGTGCCAGCAGCTTAGCGGGGATCTCTGGAAACACCATATATTTT | CASSLAGISGNTIYF
TRBJ2-5 | few | TRBD2 | TRBV29-1 | TGCAGCGTGGCGGGACTACCGAAAGAGACCCAGTACTTC | CSVAGLPKETQYF
TRBJ2-1 | once | - | TRBV7-6 | TGTGCCAGCAGCTACCTGGACACGGCAGTTGAGCAGTTCTTC | CASSYLDTAVEQFF
TRBJ1-2 | few | - | TRBV5-5 | TGTGCCAGCAGCTTTGGAACAGTCTCCTATGGCTACACCTTC | CASSFGTVSYGYTF
TRBJ2-1 | - | TRBD2 | TRBV7-9 | TGTGCCAGCGTTCCCGAGCGGGGGCACAATGAGCAGTTCTTC | CASVPERGHNEQFF
TRBJ2-1 | once | TRBD2 | TRBV20-1 | TGCAGTGCCACGGGACTAGCGGGGGGGCCGTCCTACAATGAGCAGTTCTTC | CSATGLAGGPSYNEQFF